This record covers a single TCR beta chain. Genomic DNA per cell subset filled all wells of several immunoSEQ plates. This table comes from immunoSEQ multiplex PCR, and its TCRdb copy is limited to in-frame clones, with some not included. The sample shows millions of clones, roughly 91% of them seen only once. This record comes from a study of shared clonotypes between healthy human individuals. The V gene's germline CDR1 is MNHEY and CDR2 SMNVEV (reference sequence). J was trimmed by 4 bases and V by 2 bases; bases with no gene match: 3. The CDR3 spans 14 residues. The naive CD8 population came from CD45RO-negative cells selected for CCR7, without terminally differentiated effector memory CD45RA+ cells.

The sequence was collected from a man aged 18 to 35 in good health. Some clones in this sample may be carry-over from other donors' samples. This chain uses TRBV27 with TRBJ2-7, with 9 positions matching TRBD2. The sequencing input was naive CD8+ T cells from PBMCs. This chain's CDR3 is CASSLAGGEYEQYF. CDR3 bases: TGTGCCAGCAGTTTAGCGGGAGGGGAATACGAGCAGTACTTC.